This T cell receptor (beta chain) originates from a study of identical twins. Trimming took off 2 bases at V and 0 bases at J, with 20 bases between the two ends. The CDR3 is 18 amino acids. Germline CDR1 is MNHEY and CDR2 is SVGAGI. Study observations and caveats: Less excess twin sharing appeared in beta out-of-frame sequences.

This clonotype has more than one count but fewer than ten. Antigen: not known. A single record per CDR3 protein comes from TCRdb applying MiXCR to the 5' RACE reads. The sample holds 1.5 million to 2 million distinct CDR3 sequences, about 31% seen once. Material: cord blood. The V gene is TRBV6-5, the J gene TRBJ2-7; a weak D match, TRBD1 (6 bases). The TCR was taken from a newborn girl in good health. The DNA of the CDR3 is TGTGCCAGCAGTTACCCTCCTGCCTTCGGACAGTCCTCCTACGAGCAGTACTTC. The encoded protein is CASSYPPAFGQSSYEQYF.